The source of this T cell receptor (beta chain) is a study of cytomegalovirus exposure and HLA in healthy donors. Study observations and caveats: Immune exposure was documented only through CMV serostatus.

Primers: 60 Vbeta forward and 13 Jbeta reverse. The table came from immunoSEQ multiplex PCR; TCRdb's copy has only in-frame clones and leaves some out. The sample lists some 220,000 clones; 75% to 85% were seen once. On this clone: The antigen is unknown.

The J segment lost 2 bases and the V segment lost 0 bases, leaving 6 bases of the junction unmatched. Per germline, CDR1 SGHDN and CDR2 FVKESK. The CDR3 has 17 residues. The donors gave bone marrow, and they were healthy. The chain combines TRBV14 with TRBJ2-2; 7 bases map to TRBD1. This receptor was identified in a woman aged 60-75 years in good health and CMV-seropositive. The sequencing sample was made of PBMCs. The CDR3 loop reads CASSQDPTGSNTGELFF. The CDR3 DNA reads as TGTGCCAGCAGCCAAGATCCGACAGGGAGTAACACCGGGGAGCTGTTTTTT.